Here is one TCR beta chain with its context. This clone showed up many times. There is no known antigen for this receptor. Base quality data are lacking; no much larger clone is found one base away. This record belongs to a study of metastatic and nonmetastatic thyroid tumors (TCRdb year 2020). The study in broad terms: For patients with malignant and with benign thyroid disease, the researchers compared repertoires between peripheral blood samples and tumor or nodule tissue samples. What the study reported, not specific to this receptor: In both blood and tumor samples, malignant tumors were reported to have significantly higher TCR beta diversity than benign nodules.

V lost 5 bases and J lost 2 bases; the stretch between them is 12 bases long. Including the terminal cysteine and phenylalanine, the CDR3 comprises 15 residues. Left in the record is the CDR3 DNA by itself, 45 bases read in frame from the first base. The germline V gene (reference sequence) yields MNHEY for CDR1 and SMNVEV for CDR2. Before undergoing thyroid surgery, none of the patients had been given any kind of treatment. The study retrospectively analysed patient clinical samples collected from the early 2010s to the late 2010s using T-cell receptor beta sequencing. Libraries were prepared through PCR. The run used an Illumina HiSeq 4000. High-throughput sequencing was used to profile the TCR beta-chain CDR3 region of every patient. The published analysis was carried out like this. CDR3 differences across clinicopathological groups were used to build a classifier for discriminating distant-metastatic papillary thyroid cancer patients. Repertoire diversity was assessed with the Shannon index, and tumor-blood repertoire similarity with the Morisita-Horn index. Using fastp trimming at Q25 and MiXCR clonotype assembly, TCRdb reanalyzed the public sequencing data and kept in-frame beta chains. TCRdb, not the original authors, processed these V and J calls. This sample has 21,000 or so clones in its table, and about 10% of those were observed once. The top ten clonotypes cover 25% to 30% of the sample.

This sequence originates from a female donor with papillary thyroid cancer or a benign thyroid nodule (not recorded which). Some clones in this sample may be carry-over from other donors' samples. The chain employs TRBV27 and TRBJ2-2; the D gene lacks a confident call. Sequenced input: blood. The bases read TGTGCCAGCAGTCCTAGGGCGCTTAACACCGGGGAGCTGTTTTTT. It encodes CASSPRALNTGELFF.